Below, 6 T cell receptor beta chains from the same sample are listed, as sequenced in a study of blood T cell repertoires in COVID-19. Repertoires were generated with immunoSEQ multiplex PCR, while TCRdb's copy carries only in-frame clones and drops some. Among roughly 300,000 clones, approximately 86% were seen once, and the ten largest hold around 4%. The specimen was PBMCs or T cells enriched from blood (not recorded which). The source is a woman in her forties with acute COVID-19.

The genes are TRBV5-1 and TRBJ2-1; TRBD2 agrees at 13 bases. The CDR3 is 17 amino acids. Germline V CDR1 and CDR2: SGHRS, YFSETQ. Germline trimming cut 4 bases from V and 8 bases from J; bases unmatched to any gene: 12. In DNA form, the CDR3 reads TGCGCCAGCAGCAAGGGCTCCGGACTAGCGGGAGCTGATGAGCAGTTCTTC. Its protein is CASSKGSGLAGADEQFF.

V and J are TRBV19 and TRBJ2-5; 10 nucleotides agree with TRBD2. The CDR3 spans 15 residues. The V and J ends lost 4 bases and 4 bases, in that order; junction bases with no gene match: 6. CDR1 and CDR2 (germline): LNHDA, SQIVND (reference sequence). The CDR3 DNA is TGTGCCAGTAGTAAGAGACTAGCGGGCGTAGAGACCCAGTACTTC. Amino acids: CASSKRLAGVETQYF.

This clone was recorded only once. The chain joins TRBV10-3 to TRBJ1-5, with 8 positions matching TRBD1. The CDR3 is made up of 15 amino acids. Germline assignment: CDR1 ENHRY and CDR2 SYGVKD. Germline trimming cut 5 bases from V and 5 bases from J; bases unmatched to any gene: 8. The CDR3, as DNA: TGTGCCATCAGTCAAACGACAGGGGCAGATCAGCCCCAGCATTTT. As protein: CAISQTTGADQPQHF.

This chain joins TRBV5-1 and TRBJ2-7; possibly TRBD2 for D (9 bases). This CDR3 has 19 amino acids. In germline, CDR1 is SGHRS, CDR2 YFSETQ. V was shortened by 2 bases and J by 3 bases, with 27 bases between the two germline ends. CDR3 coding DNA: TGCGCCAGCAGCTTCCTGACAGGGGAAGGTAGCGGGAGAGGCTACGAGCAGTACTTC. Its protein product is CASSFLTGEGSGRGYEQYF.

Here the CDR3 DNA reads TGTGCCAGCAGCAGTAAATTTAGGGGGAACACTGAAGCTTTCTTT. Translation gives CASSSKFRGNTEAFF. This chain uses TRBV14 with TRBJ1-1; perhaps TRBD1 as D (5 bases). Trimming shortened V by 5 bases and J by 1 base, and 14 bases separated the two germline ends. The germline gives CDR1 SGHDN, CDR2 FVKESK. The CDR3 totals 15 residues.

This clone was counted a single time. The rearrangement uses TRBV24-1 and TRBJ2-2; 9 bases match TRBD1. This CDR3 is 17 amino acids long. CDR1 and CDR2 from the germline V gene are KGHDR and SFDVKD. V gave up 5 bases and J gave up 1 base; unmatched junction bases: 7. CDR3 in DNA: TGTGCCACCAGTGCAAGCCTGGGACAGGGGAACACCGGGGAGCTGTTTTTT. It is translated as CATSASLGQGNTGELFF.